The source of this T cell receptor beta chain is a study of identifying expanded T cells in peripheral blood. Profiled with immunoSEQ multiplex PCR; TCRdb holds only in-frame clones, not every one. This table has about 97,000 clones, 87% appearing once. General observations from the study: Roughly two-week clone count variance significantly increased as total template count grew. Over about two and four weeks, about 15 and 18 clones changed, versus roughly 1.2 between replicates.

CDR1 and CDR2 (germline): LNHDA, SQIVND (reference sequence). Trimming left V 8 bases short and J 4 bases short, with 21 bases between. The CDR3 loop spans 15 amino acids. Points on this clone: What it recognizes is unknown.

No infections or other immune events were documented during collection. Sequenced material: blood. This chain links TRBV19 with TRBJ2-7; D possibly corresponds to TRBD2 (6 bases). This TCR derives from a person between 18 and 75 years old in good health. CDR3 amino acids: CASSPADRGTYEQYF. The CDR3 DNA is TGTGCCAGTTCCCCTGCGGACCGAGGGACTTACGAGCAGTACTTC.